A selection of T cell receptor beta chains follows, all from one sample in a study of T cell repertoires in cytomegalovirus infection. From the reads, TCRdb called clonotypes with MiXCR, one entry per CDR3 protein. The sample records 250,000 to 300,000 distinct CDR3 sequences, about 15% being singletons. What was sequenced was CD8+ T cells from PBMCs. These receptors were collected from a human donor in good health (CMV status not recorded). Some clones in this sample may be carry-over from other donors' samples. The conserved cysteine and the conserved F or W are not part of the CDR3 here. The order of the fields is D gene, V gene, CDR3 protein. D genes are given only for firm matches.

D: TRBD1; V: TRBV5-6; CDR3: ASSSGTGRF
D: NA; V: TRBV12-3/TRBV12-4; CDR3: ASRVGPRLAELF
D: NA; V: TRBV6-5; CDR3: ASSYGGINSGNTIY
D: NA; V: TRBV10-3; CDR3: AISESGNTEAF
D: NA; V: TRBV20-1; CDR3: SASEGLQETQY
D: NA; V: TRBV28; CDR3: ASSLVGAGEGYT
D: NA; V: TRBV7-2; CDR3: ASSLSYEQF
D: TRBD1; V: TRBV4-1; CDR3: ASSQEEGAGTEAF
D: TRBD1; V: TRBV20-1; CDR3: SASPGGIQQY
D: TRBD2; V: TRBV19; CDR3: ASSGAGVAYNEQF
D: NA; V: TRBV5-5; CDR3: ASSLYQGFTDTQY
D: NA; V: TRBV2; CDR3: ASSEWQMNTEAF
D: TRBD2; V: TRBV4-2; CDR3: ASSLPTGGNTGELF
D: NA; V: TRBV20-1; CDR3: SARVFGWAGPVDEQF
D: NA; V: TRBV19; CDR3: ASMRGWDQPQH
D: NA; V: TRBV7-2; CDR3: ASSLVGDHYNEQF
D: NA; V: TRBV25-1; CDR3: ASSSPRVDEQF
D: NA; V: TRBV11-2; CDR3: ASSSFTGSLAKNIQY
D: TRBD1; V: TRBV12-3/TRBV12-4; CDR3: ASRWDSSYNEQF
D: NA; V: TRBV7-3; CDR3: ASSEVPIKETQY
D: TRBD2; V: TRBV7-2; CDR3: ASRLAGSRRGQETQY
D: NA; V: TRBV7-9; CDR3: ASSFAQTVQITDTQY
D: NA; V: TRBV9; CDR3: ASSVDEPTDTQY
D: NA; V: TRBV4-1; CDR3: ASSQRRQQNTEAF
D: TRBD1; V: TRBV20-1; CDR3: SALGQASSYEQY
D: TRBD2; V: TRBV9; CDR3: ASHPRAGVPNEQF
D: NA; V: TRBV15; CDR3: ATSRDRREDAYEQY
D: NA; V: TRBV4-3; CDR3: ASSQQQGYTGELF
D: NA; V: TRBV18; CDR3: ASRDNSGANVLT
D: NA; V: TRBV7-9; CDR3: ASSPRAEAF
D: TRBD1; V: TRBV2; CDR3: ASSDPGQGSNNEQF
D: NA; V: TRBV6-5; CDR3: ASSRLVEETQY
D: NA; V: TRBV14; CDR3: ASRHKSSYEQY
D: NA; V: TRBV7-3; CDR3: ASSEGILTEAF
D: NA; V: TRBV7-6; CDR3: ASSLGLSYEQY
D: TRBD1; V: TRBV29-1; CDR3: SVSGQGARETQY
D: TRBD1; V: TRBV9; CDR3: ASSDTPGTGVYEQY
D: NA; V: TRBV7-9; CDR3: ASSSAQGTLDTEAF
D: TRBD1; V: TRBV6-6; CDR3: ASSYEGAAGEQY
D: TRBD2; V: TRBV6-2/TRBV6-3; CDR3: ASNRLALNTGELF
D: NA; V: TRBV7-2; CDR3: ASSLAGGVTDTQY
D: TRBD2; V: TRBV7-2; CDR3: ASSLATGLAGVQGEQF
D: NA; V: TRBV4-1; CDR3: ASSQELADTEAF
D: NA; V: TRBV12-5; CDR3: ASGFGDSYEQY
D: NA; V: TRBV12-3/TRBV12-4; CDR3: ASSFTGNTEAF
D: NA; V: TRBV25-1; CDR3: ASRQETQY
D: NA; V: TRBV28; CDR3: ASSLSRGPNTEAF
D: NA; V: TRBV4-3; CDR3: ASSPGPGVTYEQY
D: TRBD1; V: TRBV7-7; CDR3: ASSPILLGQGLVDEQF
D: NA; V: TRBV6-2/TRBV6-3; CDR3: ASERPATPEQF